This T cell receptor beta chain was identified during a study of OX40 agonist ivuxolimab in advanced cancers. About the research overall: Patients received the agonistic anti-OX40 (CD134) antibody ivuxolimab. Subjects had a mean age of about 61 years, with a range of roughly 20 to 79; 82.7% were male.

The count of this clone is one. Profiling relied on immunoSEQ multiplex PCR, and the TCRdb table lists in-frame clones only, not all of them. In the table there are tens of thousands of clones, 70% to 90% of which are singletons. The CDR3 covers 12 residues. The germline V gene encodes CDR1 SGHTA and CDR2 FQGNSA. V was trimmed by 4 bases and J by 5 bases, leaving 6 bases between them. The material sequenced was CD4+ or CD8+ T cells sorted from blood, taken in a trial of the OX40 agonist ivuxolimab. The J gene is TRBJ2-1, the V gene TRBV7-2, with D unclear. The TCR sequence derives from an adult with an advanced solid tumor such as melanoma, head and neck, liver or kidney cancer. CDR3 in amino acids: CASSSINNEQFF. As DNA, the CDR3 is TGTGCCAGCAGCTCTATTAACAATGAGCAGTTCTTC.